The 14 T cell receptor beta chains presented below share a single source sample, sequenced in a study of siplizumab effects on memory and regulatory T cells. Profiled with immunoSEQ multiplex PCR; TCRdb holds only in-frame clones, not every one. The sample holds several thousand clones, nearly 70% seen once. The sequencing input was effector memory CD8+ T cells sorted from blood. Noted subset: unstimulated CD8+ effector memory T cells. The origin of the receptors is a human donor in good health.

V is TRBV7-6 and J is TRBJ2-5; D tentatively reads TRBD1 or TRBD2 (5 bases each). Germline CDR1 is SGHVS and CDR2 is FNYEAQ. CDR3 size: 15 residues. Trimming stripped 1 base from V and 2 bases from J, with 11 bases between. As DNA, the CDR3 is TGTGCCAGCAGCTTAGTTACGGGACGTCAAGAGACCCAGTACTTC. It yields the protein CASSLVTGRQETQYF.

This chain connects TRBV7-2 to TRBJ2-5; D uncertain. Germline V lookup: CDR1 SGHTA, CDR2 FQGNSA. Trimming pared 1 base from V and 4 bases from J, leaving 10 bases between. CDR3 length: 14 residues. DNA of the CDR3: TGTGCCAGCAGCTTAGATAGTGCCACAGAGACCCAGTACTTC. Translated: CASSLDSATETQYF.

This clone was recorded once. The rearrangement uses TRBV9 and TRBJ2-5; perhaps TRBD1 as D (5 bases). Germline CDR1 reads SGDLS; CDR2 reads YYNGEE. The CDR3 covers 14 residues. The germline V and J ends were trimmed by 0 bases and 7 bases, with 13 bases remaining between them. The CDR3 is CASSVEGELGTQYF. DNA for the CDR3: TGTGCCAGCAGCGTAGAAGGGGAATTAGGGACCCAGTACTTC.

The V call is TRBV6-1, the J call TRBJ2-7; 10 nucleotides match TRBD2. CDR1 MNHNS and CDR2 SASEGT come from the germline V gene. The junction had 9 bases not matched to a gene; V was cut back by 2 bases and J by 5 bases. This CDR3 has 16 amino acids. The CDR3 DNA is TGTGCCAGCAGTGAAAAGACTCTAGCGGGAGCCAACGAGCAGTACTTC. Its protein is CASSEKTLAGANEQYF.

This chain joins TRBV30 and TRBJ1-5; D is uncertain. In germline, CDR1 is GTSNPN, CDR2 SVGIG (reference sequence). The CDR3 is 15 amino acids. V was pared by 5 bases and J by 7 bases, with 21 bases between. Here the CDR3 DNA reads TGTGCCTGGGGGGAGAATCGTTGGTCGGGGCAGCCCCAGCATTTT. Protein product: CAWGENRWSGQPQHF.

V and J are TRBV6-4 and TRBJ2-2, with D perhaps given as TRBD1 or TRBD2 (5 bases each). The V gene's germline CDR1 is MRHNA and CDR2 SNTAGT. The CDR3 is made up of 19 amino acids. V lost 0 bases, J lost 0 bases, and 17 bases lay in between. The CDR3 DNA sequence: TGTGCCAGCAGTGACTCGAGGGAAGGGGTCTCTTCGAACACCGGGGAGCTGTTTTTT. Its protein is CASSDSREGVSSNTGELFF.

The chain combines TRBV10-1 with TRBJ2-5, with D unclear. Trimming took 0 bases from V and 0 from J, leaving 8 bases between them. Germline lookup yields CDR1 WNHNN and CDR2 SYGVQD (reference sequence). The CDR3 loop spans 15 amino acids. The CDR3 loop is CASSESIGDQETQYF. CDR3 bases: TGCGCCAGCAGTGAGTCGATTGGGGACCAAGAGACCCAGTACTTC.

The V call is TRBV27, the J call TRBJ2-7, with 10 positions matching TRBD2. V dropped 1 base and J dropped 1; count of bases not matched to a gene: 4. Germline CDR1 MNHEY, CDR2 SMNVEV (reference sequence). The CDR3 has 16 amino acids. CDR3 sequence: CASSLFPSGSSYEQYF. The CDR3 DNA sequence: TGTGCCAGCAGTTTATTTCCTAGCGGGAGTTCCTACGAGCAGTACTTC.

This chain uses TRBV2 with TRBJ2-5, with TRBD2 matching over 11 bases. The V and J ends lost 6 bases and 3 bases, in that order; junction bases with no gene match: 6. From germline, CDR1 is SNHLY and CDR2 FYNNEI. The CDR3 has 15 residues. CDR3 sequence (DNA): TGTGCCAGCAGGATAGCGGGAGGGGACAAAGAGACCCAGTACTTC. Translated, it gives CASRIAGGDKETQYF.

The V gene is TRBV10-2, the J gene TRBJ2-1, with D possibly TRBD2 on 5 matching bases. V was pared by 2 bases and J by 8 bases, with 10 bases between. This CDR3 spans 13 amino acids. Looked up from germline, CDR1 is WSHSY and CDR2 is SAAADI. The CDR3 sequence is CASSERENDEQFF. The CDR3 region has the DNA TGCGCCAGCAGTGAGCGGGAAAACGATGAGCAGTTCTTC.

CDR3 DNA sequence: TGTGCCAGTAGTATAGATCTCCTGTTTGGCTATGGCTACACCTTC. Translation gives CASSIDLLFGYGYTF. This sequence joins TRBV19 and TRBJ1-2; no firm D call. V lost 0 bases and J 4 bases, leaving 12 bases between the germline ends. CDR1 and CDR2 (germline): LNHDA, SQIVND (reference sequence). The CDR3 has 15 amino acids.

A remark on this clone: Being one base from a much bigger clone, this may be a read error. Other DNA sequences in this specimen translate into the identical CDR3. The V call is TRBV27, the J call TRBJ1-4; D gene uncertain. This CDR3 spans 15 amino acids. The germline V gene has CDR1 MNHEY and CDR2 SMNVEV (reference sequence). CDR3 DNA: TGTGCCAGCAGTTTAACGTGGTCCAGCGGTGAAAAGCTGTTTTTT. Protein sequence: CASSLTWSSGEKLFF.

This clone is medium-sized (0.01 to 0.1%) within its sample. This chain links TRBV7-3 with TRBJ1-2; 7 bases align to TRBD1. With 4 bases clipped from V and 5 bases from J, the junction kept 10 bases outside the gene matches. CDR3 length equals 15 residues. Germline lookup yields CDR1 SGHTA and CDR2 FQGTGA. The CDR3 nucleotides read TGTGCCAGCAGCTACAGCGCCGGGACAGCTTATGGCTACACCTTC. Translated, it gives CASSYSAGTAYGYTF.

The table lists this clone with a few counts. The V call is TRBV13, the J call TRBJ2-5; D gene uncertain. The V end was cut by 5 bases, the J end by 0 bases, with 16 bases between. CDR3 size: 16 residues. Germline V gives CDR1 PRHDT, CDR2 FYEKMQ (reference sequence). The CDR3 sequence is CASSQTDRRYQETQYF. The CDR3 nucleotides read TGTGCCAGCAGCCAAACGGATAGACGGTACCAAGAGACCCAGTACTTC. The full variable domain, its missing parts supplied by reference TRBV13 and TRBJ2-5, is AAGVIQSPRHLIKEKRETATLKCYPIPRHDTVYWYQQGPGQDPQFLISFYEKMQSDKGSIPDRFSAQQFSDYHSELNMSSLELGDSALYFCASSQTDRRYQETQYFGPGTRLLVL.